There are a few counts of the clone carrying this T cell receptor (beta chain). The sample comes from a study of chronic HIV infection and antiretroviral therapy. TCRdb processed the 5' RACE reads anew with MiXCR; each CDR3 protein has one entry. The sample records about 48,000 distinct CDR3 sequences, about 19% being singletons. Germline V lookup: CDR1 SQVTM, CDR2 ANQGSEA. The CDR3 sequence is 14 residues long. V was pared by 3 bases and J by 4 bases, with 15 bases between. Sample: peripheral blood. The receptor comes from an adult who had HIV and had not received antiretroviral therapy, or was an uninfected healthy control (not recorded which). The chain recombines TRBV29-1 with TRBJ1-1; maybe TRBD1 (5 bases). The DNA for the CDR3 is TGCAGCGTTGAGGGCAGGGTACGAGGCACTGAAGCTTTCTTT. Amino acids: CSVEGRVRGTEAFF.